One sample yielded the 24 T cell receptor beta chains listed below, sequenced in a study of Ad26.COV2.S vaccination and SARS-CoV-2 variants. This table comes from immunoSEQ multiplex PCR, and its TCRdb copy is limited to in-frame clones, with some not included. The sample records around 370,000 clones, around 92% being singletons. The sequencing used peripheral blood, collected after recovery from COVID-19. The receptors come from a human donor who had recovered from COVID-19.

As for this clone: Other DNA sequences from this sample encode an identical CDR3 as well. Here the CDR3 reads CASSRQGGNTEAFF. The CDR3 DNA follows: TGTGCCAGCAGTCGGCAGGGTGGCAACACTGAAGCTTTCTTT. The chain recombines TRBV6-5 with TRBJ1-1; tentative D call: TRBD1 (5 bases). Trimming shortened V by 5 bases and J by 2 bases, and 12 bases separated the two germline ends. The germline gives CDR1 MNHEY, CDR2 SVGAGI. The length of the CDR3 is 14 residues.

In DNA form, the CDR3 reads TGTGCCAGCAGTTTATATGGGACGGTAAAACAAGAGACCCAGTACTTC. Translated: CASSLYGTVKQETQYF. V is TRBV28 and J is TRBJ2-5; the D call may be TRBD1 or TRBD2 (5 bases each). The CDR3 is 16 amino acids. Trimming stripped 1 base from V and 2 bases from J, with 14 bases between. Germline CDR1 is MDHEN and CDR2 is SYDVKM.

V gene TRBV2 combines with J gene TRBJ1-1, with D perhaps matching TRBD1 (5 bases). This CDR3 has 14 amino acids. V lost 2 bases and J lost 4, with 11 bases in between. Germline V gene data show CDR1 as SNHLY and CDR2 as FYNNEI. CDR3 sequence: CASSEYGGVTEAFF. Written as DNA, the CDR3 is TGTGCCAGCAGTGAATATGGGGGAGTCACTGAAGCTTTCTTT.

The chain carries TRBV7-8 and TRBJ1-1, with TRBD1 identical over 7 bases. From germline, CDR1 is SGHVS and CDR2 FQNEAQ. The CDR3 runs 16 residues. The junction had 5 bases not matched to a gene; V was cut back by 1 base and J by 0 bases. The CDR3 DNA is TGTGCCAGCAGCTTAGAGAGGGGGCGATTGAACACTGAAGCTTTCTTT. Translating it yields CASSLERGRLNTEAFF.

The V gene is TRBV11-2, the J gene TRBJ2-1; 9 positions agree with TRBD2. Germline-derived CDR1 and CDR2 are SGHAT and FQNNGV. Trimming at V came to 1 base and at J to 4 bases, leaving 5 bases not matched to a gene. The CDR3 has 16 amino acids. The CDR3 region has the DNA TGTGCCAGCAGCTTAGTTGTTAGCGGGGGATACAATGAGCAGTTCTTC. It encodes CASSLVVSGGYNEQFF.

The rearrangement uses TRBV18 and TRBJ1-1; TRBD1 is a possible D gene (6 bases). The V gene lost 0 bases and the J gene lost 4 bases, with 12 bases spanning the gap. Germline CDR1 KGHSH, CDR2 LQKENI. CDR3 length: 15 residues. CDR3 sequence: CASSPPAGAITEAFF. CDR3 DNA: TGTGCCAGCTCACCACCCGCAGGGGCGATCACTGAAGCTTTCTTT.

V gene TRBV2 combines with J gene TRBJ1-1; a weak D match, TRBD1 (5 bases). The CDR3 extends over 13 amino acids. In germline, CDR1 is SNHLY, CDR2 FYNNEI. Trimming stripped 6 bases from V and 1 base from J, with 9 bases between. The CDR3 loop reads CASRRGENTEAFF. DNA of the CDR3: TGTGCCAGCAGGAGAGGGGAGAACACTGAAGCTTTCTTT.

This chain joins TRBV2 and TRBJ2-7; TRBD2 matches 11 bases. The CDR3 is 14 residues long. CDR1 and CDR2 from the germline V gene are SNHLY and FYNNEI. J gave up 7 bases and V 5 bases, and 7 bases lay outside the gene matches. The CDR3 nucleotides read TGTGCCAGCAGTTTTAGCGGGGGGGCTCGTGAGCAGTACTTC. Translation gives CASSFSGGAREQYF.

As to this clone: Other DNA sequences from this sample encode an identical CDR3 as well. This rearrangement joins TRBV10-3 to TRBJ1-2; D remains ambiguous. Germline lookup yields CDR1 ENHRY and CDR2 SYGVKD. V lost 0 bases to trimming and J lost 4 bases, with 6 bases between them. The CDR3 spans 13 residues. The CDR3 is CAISESGGYGYTF. The CDR3 coding sequence is TGTGCCATCAGTGAGTCCGGAGGCTATGGCTACACCTTC.

This chain uses TRBV7-6 with TRBJ1-6; D perhaps matches TRBD1 (6 bases). The V gene's germline CDR1 is SGHVS and CDR2 FNYEAQ. Deletions cut 5 bases from V and 5 bases from J, with 13 bases between. CDR3 length equals 15 residues. CDR3 in amino acids: CASSPGTLDNSPLHF. The CDR3 DNA reads TGTGCCAGCAGCCCTGGGACACTGGATAATTCACCCCTCCACTTT.

The chain combines TRBV9 with TRBJ2-2; tentatively, D is TRBD1 (6 bases). This CDR3 comprises 15 residues. Between the trimmed V and J ends, which lost 7 bases and 0 bases, there was a span of 13 bases. Germline assignment: CDR1 SGDLS and CDR2 YYNGEE. DNA for the CDR3: TGTGCCAGCGGAGAAGGACAGACGAACACCGGGGAGCTGTTTTTT. Its protein is CASGEGQTNTGELFF.

The CDR3 spells CASSSRDRGYEQYF. CDR3 in DNA: TGTGCCAGCAGCAGCCGGGACAGGGGGTACGAGCAGTACTTC. This chain links TRBV27 with TRBJ2-7; 11 nucleotides agree with TRBD1. The CDR3 is made up of 14 amino acids. The V segment lost 6 bases and the J segment 4 bases; nucleotides outside the gene matches: 5. The V gene's germline CDR1 is MNHEY and CDR2 SMNVEV (reference sequence).

V usage is TRBV27 and J usage is TRBJ2-2; no reliable D call. Germline V gene sequence: CDR1 MNHEY, CDR2 SMNVEV (reference sequence). CDR3 length: 17 residues. The V end lost 0 bases, the J end lost 5 bases, and 16 bases lay between the germline ends. Here the CDR3 reads CASSLSSRRPRTGELFF. The CDR3 DNA reads TGTGCCAGCAGTTTATCGAGCCGACGTCCGAGAACCGGGGAGCTGTTTTTT.

The rearrangement links TRBV15 to TRBJ1-5; TRBD1 is a possible D gene (6 bases). The CDR3 contains 14 residues. V was pared by 6 bases and J by 1 base, with 10 bases between. CDR1 is LNHNV and CDR2 is YYDKDF in the germline V gene (reference sequence). DNA of the CDR3: TGTGCCACCAGACTGCAGGGGAGCAATCAGCCCCAGCATTTT. This gives the protein CATRLQGSNQPQHF.

This chain uses TRBV19 with TRBJ2-1, with D hard to call. The CDR3 covers 12 residues. Per germline, CDR1 LNHDA and CDR2 SQIVND (reference sequence). The V and J ends lost 5 bases and 6 bases respectively, with 8 bases between them. In DNA form, the CDR3 reads TGTGCCAGTAGTTTCCCCCCCAATGAGCAGTTCTTC. It codes for CASSFPPNEQFF.

The V gene is TRBV6-5, the J gene TRBJ2-7; the D is unclear. V lost 0 bases, J lost 0 bases, and 6 bases lay in between. The germline V gene encodes CDR1 MNHEY and CDR2 SVGAGI. The CDR3 sequence is 14 residues long. The CDR3 DNA sequence: TGTGCCAGCAGTTACTCGTGGGACTCCTACGAGCAGTACTTC. It encodes CASSYSWDSYEQYF.

The chain has TRBV19 and TRBJ1-2; 7 bases align to TRBD1. CDR1 LNHDA and CDR2 SQIVND come from the germline V gene (reference sequence). V lost 5 bases and J lost 3; bases outside the gene matches: 6. This CDR3 has 14 residues. CDR3 in amino acids: CASSPGTADYGYTF. In DNA, the CDR3 is TGTGCCAGTAGTCCCGGGACAGCCGACTATGGCTACACCTTC.

V usage is TRBV12-3 or TRBV12-4 and J usage is TRBJ1-3, with D perhaps matching TRBD1 (6 bases). The length of the CDR3 is 13 residues. V dropped 6 bases and J dropped 3 bases, with 9 bases sitting between them. CDR3 protein: CASRRGVGNTIYF. As DNA, the CDR3 is TGTGCCAGCAGGAGGGGGGTTGGAAACACCATATATTTT.

This chain links TRBV5-4 with TRBJ2-2, with 7 bases matching TRBD2. CDR3 length: 15 residues. Germline V lookup: CDR1 SGHNT, CDR2 YYREEE (reference sequence). The ends lost 4 bases at V and 4 bases at J; junction bases unmatched: 7. For the CDR3, the DNA is TGTGCCAGCAGCCTGAAACTAGCGACCACCGGGGAGCTGTTTTTT. Protein sequence: CASSLKLATTGELFF.

The chain has TRBV12-5 and TRBJ2-1, with 15 bases aligning to TRBD2. CDR1 is LGHNT, CDR2 FRNRAP, per germline. The V and J ends lost 2 bases and 2 bases, in that order; junction bases with no gene match: 7. This CDR3 spans 19 amino acids. CDR3 DNA: TGTGCTAGTGGTTTGTCAGGACTAGCGGGGGGGCCTGCCTACAATGAGCAGTTCTTC. This codes for CASGLSGLAGGPAYNEQFF.

V is TRBV12-5 and J is TRBJ2-4; D gene unclear. Trimming took 7 bases from V and 7 from J, leaving 8 bases between them. This CDR3 has 11 amino acids. In germline, CDR1 is LGHNT, CDR2 FRNRAP. The CDR3 DNA is TGTGCTAGTGCGGGCATCAACATTCAGTACTTC. It yields the protein CASAGINIQYF.

This clone was counted once. This chain connects TRBV10-2 to TRBJ1-2, with unresolved D. Germline CDR1 is WSHSY and CDR2 is SAAADI. This CDR3 comprises 14 residues. V lost 3 bases to trimming and J lost 2 bases, with 10 bases between them. The CDR3 loop reads CASSDLLGNYGYTF. DNA for the CDR3: TGCGCCAGCAGTGACTTACTTGGGAACTATGGCTACACCTTC.

This clone was found a few times. The chain combines TRBV6-6 with TRBJ2-7, with 11 bases matching TRBD2. The CDR3 contains 15 residues. From germline, CDR1 is MNHNY and CDR2 SVGAGI (reference sequence). The V gene end was trimmed by 0 bases and the J gene end by 6 bases; junction bases not matched to a gene: 4. For the CDR3, the DNA is TGTGCCAGCAGTTACTCGGGCCTAGCGGGGGGCGAGCAGTACTTC. Amino acids: CASSYSGLAGGEQYF.

The chain combines TRBV25-1 with TRBJ1-6; D not resolved. The CDR3 consists of 13 residues. V dropped 7 bases and J dropped 8 bases, with 12 bases sitting between them. From germline, CDR1 is MGHDK and CDR2 SYGVNS. The CDR3 DNA follows: TGTGCCAGCACGGGCAACAACTATTCACCCCTCCACTTT. It codes for CASTGNNYSPLHF.